One and the same sample provided the 18 T cell receptor beta chains below, sequenced in a study of T cell clones after liver transplantation. Data came from immunoSEQ multiplex PCR; TCRdb stores just in-frame clones and leaves some out. This sample has roughly 72,000 clones, with roughly 84% found just once. The source was CD4+ T cells from blood, collected less than 50 months after liver transplant. These receptors all come from a human patient who received a liver transplant. The graft donor may have contributed some T cells.

CDR3 loop: CASSLNTERETQYF. CDR3 bases: TGCGCCAGCAGCTTGAATACAGAACGGGAGACCCAGTACTTC. The chain recombines TRBV5-1 with TRBJ2-5; D is undetermined. There are 14 residues in the CDR3. V lost 1 base and J lost 5, with 12 bases in between. Germline V gene sequence: CDR1 SGHRS, CDR2 YFSETQ. Drawing the rest from reference TRBV5-1 and TRBJ2-5, the complete variable domain is KAGVTQTPRYLIKTRGQQVTLSCSPISGHRSVSWYQQTPGQGLQFLFEYFSETQRNKGNFPGRFSGRQFSNSRSEMNVSTLELGDSALYLCASSLNTERETQYFGPGTRLLVL.

This chain's CDR3 is CATSRDLQYEQYF. Written as DNA, the CDR3 is TGTGCCACCAGCAGAGATCTCCAGTACGAGCAGTACTTC. The genes are TRBV15 and TRBJ2-7; D is unclear. The CDR3 covers 13 residues. Germline loops: CDR1 LNHNV, CDR2 YYDKDF (reference sequence). Trimming stripped 0 bases from V and 4 bases from J, with 7 bases between.

The chain joins TRBV7-9 to TRBJ2-5; D is perhaps TRBD2 (6 bases). Germline CDR1 is SEHNR and CDR2 is FQNEAQ (reference sequence). The V and J ends lost 5 bases and 6 bases respectively, with 16 bases between them. CDR3 length equals 14 residues. CDR3 DNA: TGTGCCAGCAGCAACCAGGCTGGGAGGCAGACCCAGTACTTC. Protein product: CASSNQAGRQTQYF.

V gene TRBV7-9 combines with J gene TRBJ1-1; TRBD1 might be the D (6 bases). Trimming took off 5 bases at V and 0 bases at J, with 16 bases between the two ends. The CDR3 has 16 residues. Germline V gene sequence: CDR1 SEHNR, CDR2 FQNEAQ (reference sequence). The CDR3 sequence is CASSHRDTDLNTEAFF. The CDR3 nucleotides read TGTGCCAGCAGCCACCGGGACACCGATCTGAACACTGAAGCTTTCTTT.

The rearrangement links TRBV6-4 to TRBJ2-1, with D perhaps TRBD2 (7 bases). Germline assignment: CDR1 MRHNA and CDR2 SNTAGT. Trimming left V 6 bases short and J 6 bases short, with 15 bases between. The CDR3 totals 14 residues. The DNA for the CDR3 is TGTGCCAGCAGCCCGACTAGGGGGGGCAATGAGCAGTTCTTC. It codes for CASSPTRGGNEQFF.

V is TRBV19 and J is TRBJ1-3; D is unclear. V lost 5 bases, J lost 2 bases, and 13 bases lay in between. This CDR3 is built from 15 residues. Germline V CDR1 and CDR2: LNHDA, SQIVND (reference sequence). As DNA, the CDR3 is TGTGCCAGTAGTGCCTGGGCGGGGACTGGAAACACCATATATTTT. Translated, it gives CASSAWAGTGNTIYF. The variable domain in full, completed from reference TRBV19 and TRBJ1-3, reads DGGITQSPKYLFRKEGQNVTLSCEQNLNHDAMYWYRQDPGQGLRLIYYSQIVNDFQKGDIAEGYSVSREKKESFPLTVTSAQKNPTAFYLCASSAWAGTGNTIYFGEGSWLTVV.

The chain couples TRBV11-3 to TRBJ2-1; D remains ambiguous. This CDR3 is 16 amino acids long. From germline, CDR1 is SGHNT and CDR2 YENEEA. The ends were cut back, 5 bases at V and 0 bases at J, with 14 bases in the middle. CDR3 region: CASSRWGRASYNEQFF. The CDR3 DNA reads TGTGCCAGCAGCCGGTGGGGAAGGGCCTCCTACAATGAGCAGTTCTTC.

The chain combines TRBV12-5 with TRBJ2-6; tentative D call: TRBD2 (5 bases). The CDR3 totals 14 residues. Deletions cut 7 bases from V and 0 bases from J, with 7 bases between. Looked up from germline, CDR1 is LGHNT and CDR2 is FRNRAP. The CDR3: CASARDSGANVLTF. CDR3 sequence (DNA): TGTGCTAGTGCCCGGGACTCTGGGGCCAACGTCCTGACTTTC. Looking up the rest from reference TRBV12-5 and TRBJ2-6 gives the full variable domain: DARVTQTPRHKVTEMGQEVTMRCQPILGHNTVFWYRQTMMQGLELLAYFRNRAPLDDSGMPKDRFSAEMPDATLATLKIQPSEPRDSAVYFCASARDSGANVLTFGAGSRLTVL.

V gene TRBV2 combines with J gene TRBJ1-2; 9 bases fit TRBD1. Germline CDR1 and CDR2: SNHLY and FYNNEI. The length of the CDR3 is 15 residues. Germline trimming cut 0 bases from V and 7 bases from J; bases unmatched to any gene: 6. The CDR3 DNA follows: TGTGCCAGCAGTGAAGCGGGACAGGGAAGAGTTGGCTACACCTTC. Translated: CASSEAGQGRVGYTF.

The genes are TRBV19 and TRBJ2-3, with 8 positions matching TRBD2. The germline gives CDR1 LNHDA, CDR2 SQIVND (reference sequence). This CDR3 comprises 17 residues. V shed 6 bases, J shed 4 bases, and the junction held 15 bases outside the gene matches. The CDR3 sequence is CASRSPGLVGRADTQYF. CDR3 coding DNA: TGTGCCAGTAGATCTCCCGGATTAGTCGGGAGGGCAGATACGCAGTATTTT.

The rearrangement joins TRBV10-3 to TRBJ2-7, with TRBD1 matching over 9 bases. Germline V CDR1 and CDR2: ENHRY, SYGVKD. CDR3 length: 13 amino acids. V lost 7 bases and J lost 3; bases outside the gene matches: 4. DNA of the CDR3: TGTGCCATCAAGCCGGGACAGGGCTACGAGCAGTACTTC. Translating gives CAIKPGQGYEQYF.

The chain is built from TRBV7-9 and TRBJ2-7, with D possibly being TRBD1 (5 bases). This CDR3 contains 16 residues. V was shortened by 5 bases and J by 5 bases, with 22 bases between the two germline ends. Germline V gives CDR1 SEHNR, CDR2 FQNEAQ (reference sequence). The CDR3 here is CASSQPYLDTFNEQYF. The CDR3 nucleotides are TGTGCCAGCAGCCAACCTTATTTGGACACCTTCAACGAGCAGTACTTC. Supplemented by reference TRBV7-9 and TRBJ2-7, the full variable domain reads DTGVSQNPRHKITKRGQNVTFRCDPISEHNRLYWYRQTLGQGPEFLTYFQNEAQLEKSRLLSDRFSAERPKGSFSTLEIQRTEQGDSAMYLCASSQPYLDTFNEQYFGPGTRLTVT.

This chain uses TRBV7-2 with TRBJ2-7; D remains unclear. Germline lookup yields CDR1 SGHTA and CDR2 FQGNSA. V gave up 4 bases and J gave up 8 bases, with 12 bases separating them. CDR3 length: 12 residues. The CDR3 coding sequence is TGTGCCAGCAGCTCAAGGACGAGGCAGCAGTACTTC. This translates into CASSSRTRQQYF.

In this sample, this clone turned up once. The CDR3 region has the DNA TGTGCCAGCAGTTATCGTCGGATCCCGAACACTGAAGCTTTCTTT. It codes for CASSYRRIPNTEAFF. The chain links TRBV7-3 to TRBJ1-1; no definite D call. Germline lookup yields CDR1 SGHTA and CDR2 FQGTGA. The CDR3 consists of 15 residues. V lost 6 bases, J lost 1 base, and 15 bases lay in between.

V and J are TRBV6-6 and TRBJ2-5, with D possibly being TRBD2 (6 bases). V was pared by 3 bases and J by 9 bases, with 14 bases between. The germline CDR1 and CDR2 sequences are MNHNY and SVGAGI (reference sequence). This CDR3 comprises 13 residues. The CDR3 region is CASSYIYAGSQYF. The CDR3 DNA reads as TGTGCCAGCAGTTATATCTACGCGGGGTCCCAGTACTTC.

The rearrangement joins TRBV5-1 to TRBJ1-4; a possible D gene is TRBD1 (5 bases). CDR1 and CDR2 from the germline V gene are SGHRS and YFSETQ. CDR3 length: 15 residues. Trimming removed 4 bases at V and 7 bases at J, with 17 bases between. CDR3 DNA: TGCGCCAGCAGCCCGGGACGGGATTACTCTGAAAAACTGTTTTTT. This codes for CASSPGRDYSEKLFF.

The CDR3 DNA follows: TGTGCCAGCAGCTTAACCCCTAGCGGGTTCAGCTCCTACAATGAGCAGTTCTTC. This sequence encodes CASSLTPSGFSSYNEQFF. The V and J genes are TRBV7-3 and TRBJ2-1, with 8 bases identical to TRBD2. Germline V lookup: CDR1 SGHTA, CDR2 FQGTGA. This CDR3 region has 18 residues. The trim removed 0 bases at V and 0 bases at J, leaving 7 bases unmatched.

This clone was counted only a few times. The chain couples TRBV2 to TRBJ2-7; no clear D gene. The CDR3 is made up of 13 amino acids. V was clipped by 7 bases and J by 1 base, with 11 bases between them. CDR1 SNHLY and CDR2 FYNNEI come from the germline V gene. CDR3 in DNA: TGTGCCAGCAATCTACGGGCGTCCTACGAGCAGTACTTC. Translation: CASNLRASYEQYF.